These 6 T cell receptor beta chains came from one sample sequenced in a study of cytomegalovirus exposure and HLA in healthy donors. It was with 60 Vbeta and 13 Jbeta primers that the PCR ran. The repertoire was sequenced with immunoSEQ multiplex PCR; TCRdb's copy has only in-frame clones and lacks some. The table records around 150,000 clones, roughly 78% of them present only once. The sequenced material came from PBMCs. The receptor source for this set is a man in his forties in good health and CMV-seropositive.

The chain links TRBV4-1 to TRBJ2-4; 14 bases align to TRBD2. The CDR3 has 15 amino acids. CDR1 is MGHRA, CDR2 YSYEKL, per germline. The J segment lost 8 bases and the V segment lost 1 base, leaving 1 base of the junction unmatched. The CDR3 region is CASSQVGLAGDIQYF. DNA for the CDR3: TGCGCCAGCAGCCAAGTGGGACTAGCGGGAGACATTCAGTACTTC.

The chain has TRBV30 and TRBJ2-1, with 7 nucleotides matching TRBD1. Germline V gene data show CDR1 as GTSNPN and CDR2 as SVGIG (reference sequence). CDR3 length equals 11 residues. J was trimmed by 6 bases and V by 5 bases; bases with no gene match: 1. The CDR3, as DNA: TGTGCCTGGGCAGGGGGCAATGAGCAGTTCTTC. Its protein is CAWAGGNEQFF.

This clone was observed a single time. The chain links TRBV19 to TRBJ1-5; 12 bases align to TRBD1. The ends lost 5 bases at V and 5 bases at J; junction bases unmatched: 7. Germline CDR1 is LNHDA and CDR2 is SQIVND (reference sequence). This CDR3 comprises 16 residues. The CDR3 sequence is CASSFSGTGGYQPQHF. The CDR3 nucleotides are TGTGCCAGTAGTTTTTCCGGGACAGGGGGCTATCAGCCCCAGCATTTT.

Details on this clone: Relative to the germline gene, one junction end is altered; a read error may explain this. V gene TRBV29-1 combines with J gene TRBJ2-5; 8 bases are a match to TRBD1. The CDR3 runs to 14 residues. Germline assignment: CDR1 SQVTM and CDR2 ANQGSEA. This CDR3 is CSVEGGQGWIAQYF. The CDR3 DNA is TGCAGCGTCGAAGGAGGACAGGGATGGATAGCCCAGTACTTC.

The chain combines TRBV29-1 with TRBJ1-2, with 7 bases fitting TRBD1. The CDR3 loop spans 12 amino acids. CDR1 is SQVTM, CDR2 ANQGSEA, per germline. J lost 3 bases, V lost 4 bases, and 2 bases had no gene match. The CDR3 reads CSVGQGDYGYTF. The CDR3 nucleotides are TGCAGCGTTGGACAGGGAGACTATGGCTACACCTTC.

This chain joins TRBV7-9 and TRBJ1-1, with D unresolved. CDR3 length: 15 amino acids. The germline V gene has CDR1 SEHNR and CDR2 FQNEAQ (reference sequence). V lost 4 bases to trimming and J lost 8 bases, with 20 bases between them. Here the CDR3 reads CASSSSMVTTEEAFF. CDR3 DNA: TGTGCCAGCAGCTCCTCCATGGTGACGACGGAGGAAGCTTTCTTT.